This TCR beta chain emerged from a study of response to subunit inactivated influenza vaccine. Study-level results: With each seasonal influenza vaccination, the authors suggested, few new T cells are recruited.

This clonotype has only one observation. Its antigen remains unidentified. Trimming stripped 3 bases from V and 10 bases from J, with 13 bases between. This CDR3 comprises 13 residues. Per germline, CDR1 SGHTA and CDR2 FQGNSA. One entry per CDR3 protein, called by TCRdb with MiXCR from the RT-PCR reads. The data contain about 800,000 distinct CDR3 sequences, about 20% of them singletons. This sequence joins TRBV7-2 and TRBJ2-1, with D unresolved. The starting material was PBMCs from blood, obtained 5 days after vaccination. The source is a man aged 45-65 years who received an inactivated influenza vaccine. CDR3 nucleotides: TGTGCCAGCAGCTTTCAGGAAAGCAGGGAGCAGTTCTTC. Translated, it gives CASSFQESREQFF.